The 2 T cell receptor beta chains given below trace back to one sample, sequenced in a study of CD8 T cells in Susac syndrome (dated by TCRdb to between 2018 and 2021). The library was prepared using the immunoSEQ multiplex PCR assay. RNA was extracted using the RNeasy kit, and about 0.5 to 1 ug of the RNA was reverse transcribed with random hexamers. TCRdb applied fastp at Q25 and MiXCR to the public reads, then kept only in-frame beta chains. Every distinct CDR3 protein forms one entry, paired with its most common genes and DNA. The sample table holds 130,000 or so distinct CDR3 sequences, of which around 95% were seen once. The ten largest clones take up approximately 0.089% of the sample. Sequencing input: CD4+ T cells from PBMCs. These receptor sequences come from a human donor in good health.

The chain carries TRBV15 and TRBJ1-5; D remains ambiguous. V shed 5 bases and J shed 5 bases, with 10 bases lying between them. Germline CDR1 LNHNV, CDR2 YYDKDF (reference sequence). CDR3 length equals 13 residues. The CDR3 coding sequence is TGTGCCACCAGCGCGCAGAGGGATCAGCCCCAGCATTTT. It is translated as CATSAQRDQPQHF. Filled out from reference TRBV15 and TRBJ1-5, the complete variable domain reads DAMVIQNPRYQVTQFGKPVTLSCSQTLNHNVMYWYQQKSSQAPKLLFHYYDKDFNNEADTPDNFQSRRPNTSFCFLDIRSPGLGDTAMYLCATSAQRDQPQHFGDGTRLSIL.

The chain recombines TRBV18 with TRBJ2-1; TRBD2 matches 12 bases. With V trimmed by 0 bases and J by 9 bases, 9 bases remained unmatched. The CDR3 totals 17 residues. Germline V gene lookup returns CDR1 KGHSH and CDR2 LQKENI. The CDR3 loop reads CASSPPSTSGRGGEQFF. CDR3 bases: TGTGCCAGCTCACCACCGTCGACTAGCGGGAGAGGGGGTGAGCAGTTCTTC. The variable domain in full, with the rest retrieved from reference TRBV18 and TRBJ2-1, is NAGVMQNPRHLVRRRGQEARLRCSPMKGHSHVYWYRQLPEEGLKFMVYLQKENIIDESGMPKERFSAEFPKEGPSILRIQQVVRGDSAAYFCASSPPSTSGRGGEQFFGPGTRLTVL.